This entry describes one TCR beta chain. The J segment lost 9 bases and the V segment lost 2 bases, leaving 12 bases of the junction unmatched. This CDR3 spans 16 amino acids. From germline, CDR1 is MNHEY and CDR2 SVGAGI. The source of the sample is a study of blood T cell repertoires in COVID-19. The overall study: From T cells, B-cell-depleted T cells, or PBMCs came the material, which was cDNA or gDNA.

The data were produced by immunoSEQ multiplex PCR, yet TCRdb's version contains in-frame clones alone and is incomplete. The table includes just under 350,000 clones, around nine tenths detected once. The chain has TRBV6-5 and TRBJ2-1; 8 nucleotides align to TRBD2. Sequencing was performed on peripheral blood. This clonotype was obtained from a woman in her 70s with COVID-19, enrolled during active disease. CDR3 protein: CASSYPGLAGTGEQFF. The CDR3 DNA is TGTGCCAGCAGTTACCCCGGACTAGCAGGGACCGGTGAGCAGTTCTTC.